This TCR beta chain emerged from a study of cytomegalovirus exposure and HLA in healthy donors. General study results and limits: Follow-up analysis seemed to connect common viral pathogens with several of the most significant clusters identified.

From germline, CDR1 is MNHEY and CDR2 SVGAGI. The V and J ends lost 6 bases and 0 bases respectively, with 8 bases between them. There are 14 residues in the CDR3. PCR primers comprised 60 Vbeta and 13 Jbeta primers. The table came from immunoSEQ multiplex PCR; TCRdb's copy has only in-frame clones and leaves some out. The sample has 150,000 to 200,000 clones; 60% to 80% are singletons. Of note for this clone: What it binds is not known.

The sequence was obtained from a woman in her 50s in good health and CMV-seropositive. Input material: PBMCs. The chain has TRBV6-5 and TRBJ2-2; perhaps TRBD2 as D (5 bases). This CDR3 reads CASRELANTGELFF. The CDR3 DNA is TGTGCCAGCAGGGAACTAGCGAACACCGGGGAGCTGTTTTTT.